This paragraph covers one T cell receptor beta chain sequence. Per the original data handling: The assay estimated nucleated cells by amplifying reference gene primers. Measured with immunoSEQ multiplex PCR; TCRdb has only the in-frame clones, and not every one. Clone size and the V and J calls come from that table; the DNA yielded D and trimming. The sample holds approximately 190,000 clones, 85% to 90% seen once. The data were taken from a study of blood T cell repertoires in COVID-19. Study background: Samples of COVID-19 (acute and convalescent) were obtained from the United States, Italy and Spain. PBMCs, B-cell-depleted T cells, or T cells provided the cDNA or gDNA that made up the material.

Trimming pared 7 bases from V and 4 bases from J, leaving 13 bases between. The CDR3 sequence is 14 residues long. Germline V gives CDR1 WNHNN, CDR2 SYGVQD (reference sequence). The chain joins TRBV10-1 to TRBJ1-4, with D unclear. Sequences were obtained from peripheral blood. The origin of this receptor is a man in his forties with active or convalescent COVID-19. For the CDR3, the DNA is TGCGCCAGCATTTTATCCCGGTTTAATGAAAAACTGTTTTTT. This encodes CASILSRFNEKLFF.